These 17 T cell receptor beta chains originate from one sample sequenced in a study of blood T cells in healthy people across ages. A sample-barcoded 5' primer and a J-beta primer mix were used in a second PCR of about 6 to 12 cycles. TCRdb independently ran MiXCR on the 5' RACE reads; one entry per CDR3 protein. The sample yields under 2 million distinct CDR3 sequences, approximately 32% seen once. Sequenced input: blood. All receptors come from a woman aged 25 to 39 in good health.

This clonotype turned up a few times. The chain joins TRBV6-1 to TRBJ2-7; either TRBD1 or TRBD2 may fit D (5 bases each). CDR1 MNHNS and CDR2 SASEGT come from the germline V gene. The CDR3 is made up of 14 amino acids. With 7 bases removed from V and 1 base from J, the gap between germline ends came to 14 bases. The CDR3 loop is CASIAGTGSYEQYF. DNA of the CDR3: TGTGCCAGCATCGCCGGGACGGGGTCCTACGAGCAGTACTTC.

This clonotype was counted ten times or more. The rearrangement joins TRBV12-3 or TRBV12-4 to TRBJ2-7; D gene unclear. This CDR3 has 13 residues. The V end was cut by 5 bases, the J end by 5 bases, with 13 bases between. The CDR3, as DNA: TGTGCCAGCAGTCCCCTCGGGCGAAACGAGCAGTACTTC. Residues: CASSPLGRNEQYF.

V gene TRBV27 combines with J gene TRBJ1-1, with D possibly matching TRBD1 (5 bases). The CDR3 loop spans 14 amino acids. V dropped 3 bases and J dropped 2 bases, with 10 bases sitting between them. CDR1 is MNHEY, CDR2 SMNVEV, per germline (reference sequence). The CDR3 bases are TGTGCCAGCAGTTTTGGGACCCTCAACACTGAAGCTTTCTTT. Amino acids: CASSFGTLNTEAFF.

The chain carries TRBV6-2 or TRBV6-3 and TRBJ2-7; D is perhaps TRBD2 (7 bases). The length of the CDR3 is 17 residues. The germline V gene has CDR1 MNHEY and CDR2 SVGEGT. V dropped 2 bases and J dropped 5 bases, with 22 bases sitting between them. Written as DNA, the CDR3 is TGTGCCAGCAGTTACCGCCCCGGGGGCGGGAGCACCCACGAGCAGTACTTC. Translated: CASSYRPGGGSTHEQYF.

The sample holds a few counts of this clonotype. V gene TRBV2 combines with J gene TRBJ2-1; TRBD2 matches at 8 bases. Germline assignment: CDR1 SNHLY and CDR2 FYNNEI. The junction had 9 bases not matched to a gene; V was cut back by 8 bases and J by 9 bases. CDR3 length: 13 amino acids. CDR3 nucleotide sequence: TGTGCCAGCTTACGCGAGCGGGGGATTGAGCAGTTCTTC. Translating it yields CASLRERGIEQFF.

In regard to this clonotype: A much larger clone lies one base from this, so it may be a read error. The gene calls are TRBV29-1 and TRBJ2-5; D ambiguous. V shed 2 bases and J shed 11 bases, with 15 bases lying between them. From germline, CDR1 is SQVTM and CDR2 ANQGSEA. This CDR3 region has 12 residues. CDR3 nucleotides: TGCAGCGTTGAATACGGAGCCTACGGGCAGTACTTC. It translates to CSVEYGAYGQYF.

This clonotype was seen ten or more times. The chain uses TRBV7-9 and TRBJ2-6; no reliable D call. V dropped 5 bases and J dropped 0 bases, with 11 bases sitting between them. CDR1 and CDR2 (germline): SEHNR, FQNEAQ (reference sequence). The CDR3 spans 16 residues. The CDR3 region has the DNA TGTGCCAGCAGCCCCGTCCTCTACTCTGGGGCCAACGTCCTGACTTTC. Translating it yields CASSPVLYSGANVLTF.

This clonotype was picked up a small number of times. The genes are TRBV5-1 and TRBJ2-5, with D perhaps being TRBD1 or TRBD2 (5 bases each). Germline V gene lookup returns CDR1 SGHRS and CDR2 YFSETQ. With 5 bases removed from V and 5 bases from J, the gap between germline ends came to 16 bases. This CDR3 is 14 amino acids long. This CDR3 is CASSRQGTEETQYF. CDR3 coding DNA: TGCGCCAGCAGTCGGCAAGGGACGGAGGAGACCCAGTACTTC. Combining the CDR3 with reference TRBV5-1 and TRBJ2-5 gives the whole variable domain KAGVTQTPRYLIKTRGQQVTLSCSPISGHRSVSWYQQTPGQGLQFLFEYFSETQRNKGNFPGRFSGRQFSNSRSEMNVSTLELGDSALYLCASSRQGTEETQYFGPGTRLLVL.

As regards this clonotype: Since a much larger clone is just one base distant, this may be a read error. This sequence joins TRBV20-1 and TRBJ2-7; 8 bases are shared with TRBD2. The end of the DNA fits TRBJ2-5 better, so the J call may be wrong. There are 17 residues in the CDR3. From germline, CDR1 is DFQATT and CDR2 SNEGSKA (reference sequence). CDR3 DNA: TGCAGTGCTAGAGATATCGCGCCGGCGGGGGGTGGGGAGACCCAGTACTTC. It yields the protein CSARDIAPAGGGETQYF.

This clonotype was observed a handful of times. The chain has TRBV10-3 and TRBJ2-2; no reliable D call. From germline, CDR1 is ENHRY and CDR2 SYGVKD. The length of the CDR3 is 13 residues. V lost 4 bases to trimming and J lost 3 bases, with 6 bases between them. The CDR3 region is CAISGFHTGELFF. The DNA for the CDR3 is TGTGCCATCAGTGGTTTCCACACCGGGGAGCTGTTTTTT.

The rearrangement uses TRBV7-2 and TRBJ1-6, with D unclear. This CDR3 is 15 amino acids long. The V end was cut by 1 base, the J end by 10 bases, with 14 bases between. Germline CDR1 reads SGHTA; CDR2 reads FQGNSA. This CDR3 is CASSLVPGLESPLHF. The CDR3 DNA follows: TGTGCCAGCAGCTTAGTCCCAGGCCTGGAATCACCCCTCCACTTT.

The chain uses TRBV28 and TRBJ2-3; a possible D gene is TRBD1 (6 bases). The CDR3 spans 16 residues. Per germline, CDR1 MDHEN and CDR2 SYDVKM. Trimming stripped 2 bases from V and 2 bases from J, with 14 bases between. In DNA form, the CDR3 reads TGTGCCAGCAGTTTAGAGTCCAGGGGATACACAGATACGCAGTATTTT. Its translation is CASSLESRGYTDTQYF.

Regarding this clonotype: The junction departs from germline at one end; a sequencing error may be responsible. The DNA of the CDR3 is TGTGCCCGGAGTGTCAGGGCGAGTAACTATGGCTACACCTTC. This encodes CARSVRASNYGYTF. This chain uses TRBV30 with TRBJ1-2; maybe TRBD1 (5 bases). Germline loops: CDR1 GTSNPN, CDR2 SVGIG (reference sequence). CDR3 length equals 14 residues.

The sample holds a few counts of this clonotype. The chain joins TRBV12-3 or TRBV12-4 to TRBJ2-5, with 12 bases lining up with TRBD2. This CDR3 contains 15 residues. Trimming took 6 bases from V and 4 from J; bases not matched to a gene: 6. The CDR3 sequence: CASRPSGGARETQYF. CDR3 DNA sequence: TGTGCCAGCAGACCTAGCGGGGGGGCAAGAGAGACCCAGTACTTC.

V usage is TRBV25-1 and J usage is TRBJ2-3; D not certain. The CDR3 is made up of 15 amino acids. The germline V gene has CDR1 MGHDK and CDR2 SYGVNS. The V end was cut by 6 bases, the J end by 0 bases, with 13 bases between. CDR3 nucleotide sequence: TGTGCCAGCAGCGCATTGGGCCCTAGCACAGATACGCAGTATTTT. Amino acids: CASSALGPSTDTQYF. Full variable domain (rest looked up from reference TRBV25-1 and TRBJ2-3): EADIYQTPRYLVIGTGKKITLECSQTMGHDKMYWYQQDPGMELHLIHYSYGVNSTEKGDLSSESTVSRIRTEHFPLTLESARPSHTSQYLCASSALGPSTDTQYFGPGTRLTVL.

The V call is TRBV6-1, the J call TRBJ2-1; no definite D call. This CDR3 has 18 amino acids. CDR1 is MNHNS, CDR2 SASEGT, per germline. V lost 3 bases and J lost 2, with 20 bases in between. The CDR3 here is CASSDSTAGLLPYNEQFF. In DNA, the CDR3 is TGTGCCAGCAGTGATTCCACGGCAGGCCTACTTCCCTACAATGAGCAGTTCTTC.

This clonotype was picked up one time. The gene calls are TRBV25-1 and TRBJ2-2; the D is unclear. Trimming left V 4 bases short and J 0 bases short, with 9 bases between. The CDR3 loop spans 15 amino acids. Germline-derived CDR1 and CDR2 are MGHDK and SYGVNS. The DNA of the CDR3 is TGTGCCAGCAGTGCCCCGGGTCCGAACACCGGGGAGCTGTTTTTT. This sequence encodes CASSAPGPNTGELFF.